These 8 T cell receptor beta chains were sequenced from one sample in a study of blood T cell repertoires in COVID-19. The protocol was immunoSEQ multiplex PCR, while the TCRdb copy is restricted to in-frame clones and leaves out a portion. The table has tens of thousands of clones, approximately 89% seen once. Sample: peripheral blood. These receptors all stem from a human donor with active COVID-19. The donor label of this sample is uncertain.

A word on this clone: The sample has other DNA sequences that encode this CDR3 too. The genes are TRBV7-9 and TRBJ2-3; 10 positions match TRBD2. The V and J ends lost 5 bases and 3 bases, in that order; junction bases with no gene match: 2. Germline V gene data show CDR1 as SEHNR and CDR2 as FQNEAQ (reference sequence). The CDR3 is made up of 14 amino acids. For the CDR3, the DNA is TGTGCCAGCAGCCGTAGCGGGGGGACAGATACGCAGTATTTT. Encoded protein: CASSRSGGTDTQYF.

This clone was seen once. This rearrangement joins TRBV6-5 to TRBJ1-2; TRBD1 might be the D (6 bases). Germline lookup yields CDR1 MNHEY and CDR2 SVGAGI. The CDR3 sequence is 12 residues long. The ends were cut back, 7 bases at V and 8 bases at J, with 14 bases in the middle. The CDR3 spells CASTSGQMGYTF. The DNA for the CDR3 is TGTGCCAGCACCTCGGGACAAATGGGCTACACCTTC.

The rearrangement uses TRBV6-5 and TRBJ2-3; 11 nucleotides align to TRBD2. V gave up 0 bases and J gave up 4 bases; unmatched junction bases: 3. From germline, CDR1 is MNHEY and CDR2 SVGAGI. There are 16 residues in the CDR3. The CDR3 sequence: CASSYSSGGDADTQYF. CDR3 DNA sequence: TGTGCCAGCAGTTACTCTAGCGGGGGGGACGCAGATACGCAGTATTTT.

This clone was seen only once. The V and J genes are TRBV19 and TRBJ1-6, with D possibly TRBD1 on 6 matching bases. Trimming left V 4 bases short and J 6 bases short, with 16 bases between. Germline V gene data show CDR1 as LNHDA and CDR2 as SQIVND (reference sequence). The CDR3 extends over 16 amino acids. Here the CDR3 DNA reads TGTGCCAGTAGTACGGGGACACCGGACGCTAATTCACCCCTCCACTTT. Residues: CASSTGTPDANSPLHF.

The rearrangement joins TRBV5-4 to TRBJ1-1; D gene uncertain. This CDR3 spans 14 amino acids. Germline CDR1 reads SGHNT; CDR2 reads YYREEE (reference sequence). V lost 0 bases and J lost 1, with 7 bases in between. The DNA of the CDR3 is TGTGCCAGCAGCTTGGGCAGGTGGAACACTGAAGCTTTCTTT. It codes for CASSLGRWNTEAFF.

V usage is TRBV10-3 and J usage is TRBJ2-3; TRBD2 aligns across 11 bases. Unmatched junction bases numbered 5, after V lost 0 bases and J lost 3 bases. CDR3 length: 17 residues. Per germline, CDR1 ENHRY and CDR2 SYGVKD. The CDR3 here is CAISESTRLAGTDTQYF. The DNA for the CDR3 is TGTGCCATCAGTGAGTCGACTCGACTAGCGGGGACAGATACGCAGTATTTT.

V gene TRBV5-1 combines with J gene TRBJ2-3, with D maybe TRBD2 (6 bases). With 5 bases removed from V and 0 bases from J, the gap between germline ends came to 16 bases. CDR3 length equals 16 residues. Germline loops: CDR1 SGHRS, CDR2 YFSETQ. As DNA, the CDR3 is TGCGCCAGCAGGCATAACCCGGGAGCTAGCACAGATACGCAGTATTTT. Encoded protein: CASRHNPGASTDTQYF.

The rearrangement joins TRBV5-1 to TRBJ1-2, with 7 bases identical to TRBD1. V gave up 0 bases and J gave up 4 bases; unmatched junction bases: 6. This CDR3 region has 15 residues. The germline gives CDR1 SGHRS, CDR2 YFSETQ. The CDR3 DNA is TGCGCCAGCAGCTTGGATAGCAGGGGGGCCTATGGCTACACCTTC. Its translation: CASSLDSRGAYGYTF.